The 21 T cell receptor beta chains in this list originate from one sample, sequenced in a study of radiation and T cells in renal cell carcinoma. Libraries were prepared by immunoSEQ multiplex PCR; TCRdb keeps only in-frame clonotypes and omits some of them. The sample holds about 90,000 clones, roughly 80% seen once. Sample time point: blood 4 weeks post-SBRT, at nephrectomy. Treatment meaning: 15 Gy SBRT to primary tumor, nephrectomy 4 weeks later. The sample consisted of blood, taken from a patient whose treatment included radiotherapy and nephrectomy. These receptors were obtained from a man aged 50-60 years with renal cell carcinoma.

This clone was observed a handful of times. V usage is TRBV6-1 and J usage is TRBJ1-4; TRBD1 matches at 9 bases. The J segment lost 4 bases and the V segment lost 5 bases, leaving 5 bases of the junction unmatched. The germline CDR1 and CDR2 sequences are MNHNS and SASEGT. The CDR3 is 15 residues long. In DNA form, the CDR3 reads TGTGCCAGCAGTTGGGCGGGACAGGGTAATGAAAAACTGTTTTTT. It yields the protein CASSWAGQGNEKLFF.

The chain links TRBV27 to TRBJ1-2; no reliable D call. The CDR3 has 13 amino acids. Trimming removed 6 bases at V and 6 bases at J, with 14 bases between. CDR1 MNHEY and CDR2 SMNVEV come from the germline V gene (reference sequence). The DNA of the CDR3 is TGTGCCAGCAGCACAATTGGTTTAAATGGCTACACCTTC. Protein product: CASSTIGLNGYTF.

The CDR3 DNA is TGTGCCAGCAGCGTAGTGGTCGAAGCCGGGGAGCTGTTTTTT. This encodes CASSVVVEAGELFF. This chain uses TRBV9 with TRBJ2-2; no firm D call. V lost 0 bases and J 6 bases, leaving 9 bases between the germline ends. Germline V lookup: CDR1 SGDLS, CDR2 YYNGEE. This CDR3 contains 14 residues.

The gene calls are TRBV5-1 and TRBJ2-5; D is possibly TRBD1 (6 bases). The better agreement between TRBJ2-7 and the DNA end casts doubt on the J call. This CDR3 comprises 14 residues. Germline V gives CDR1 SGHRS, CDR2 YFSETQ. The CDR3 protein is CASSLVSGTYEQYF. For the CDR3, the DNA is TGCGCCAGCAGCTTGGTGTCAGGGACATACGAGCAGTACTTC.

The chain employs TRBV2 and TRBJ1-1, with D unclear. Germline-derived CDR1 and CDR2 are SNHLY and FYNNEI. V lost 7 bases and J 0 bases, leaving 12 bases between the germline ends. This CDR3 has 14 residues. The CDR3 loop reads CASILEVMNTEAFF. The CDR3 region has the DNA TGTGCCAGCATCTTAGAGGTTATGAACACTGAAGCTTTCTTT.

CDR3 nucleotide sequence: TGCGCCAGCAGCGCCATCCAGGCTCACAATGAGCAGTTCTTC. It codes for CASSAIQAHNEQFF. V usage is TRBV5-1 and J usage is TRBJ2-1; D is uncertain. CDR1 and CDR2 (germline): SGHRS, YFSETQ. V was cut by 4 bases and J by 5 bases, with 13 bases left in between. CDR3 length: 14 residues.

The CDR3 region has the DNA TGTGCCAGCTCACTCGGGACAGGAGAGCAGTACTTC. As protein: CASSLGTGEQYF. The chain carries TRBV18 and TRBJ2-7; 8 nucleotides line up with TRBD1. Trimming cost V 4 bases and J 7 bases; bases outside gene matches: 3. The CDR3 sequence is 12 residues long. Per the germline V gene, CDR1 is KGHSH and CDR2 is LQKENI.

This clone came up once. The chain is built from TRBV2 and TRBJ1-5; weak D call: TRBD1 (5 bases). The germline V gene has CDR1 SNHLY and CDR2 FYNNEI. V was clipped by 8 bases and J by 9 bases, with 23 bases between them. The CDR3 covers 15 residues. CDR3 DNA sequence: TGTGCCAGCTCCCCGGGGACTCAGGGTACACGGCCCCAGCATTTT. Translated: CASSPGTQGTRPQHF.

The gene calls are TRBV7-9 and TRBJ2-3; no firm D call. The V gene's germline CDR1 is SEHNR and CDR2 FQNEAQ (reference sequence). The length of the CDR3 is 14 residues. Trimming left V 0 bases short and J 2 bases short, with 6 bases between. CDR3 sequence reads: CASSLATDTDTQYF. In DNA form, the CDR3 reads TGTGCCAGCAGCTTAGCCACAGACACAGATACGCAGTATTTT.

The CDR3 DNA reads TGTGCCATCAGACCTAAACAGGGGTCGGAGACCCAGTACTTC. Its protein is CAIRPKQGSETQYF. J is TRBJ2-5 and V is TRBV10-3; 7 bases map to TRBD1. Germline V gives CDR1 ENHRY, CDR2 SYGVKD. V gave up 6 bases and J gave up 5 bases; unmatched junction bases: 9. This CDR3 spans 14 amino acids.

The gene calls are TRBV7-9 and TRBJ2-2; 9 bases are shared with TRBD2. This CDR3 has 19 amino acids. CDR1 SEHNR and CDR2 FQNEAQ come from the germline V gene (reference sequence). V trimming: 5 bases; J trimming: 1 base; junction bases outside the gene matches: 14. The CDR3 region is CASSPRDPRGGLNTGELFF. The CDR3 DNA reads TGTGCCAGCAGCCCCAGGGATCCGCGGGGGGGACTGAACACCGGGGAGCTGTTTTTT.

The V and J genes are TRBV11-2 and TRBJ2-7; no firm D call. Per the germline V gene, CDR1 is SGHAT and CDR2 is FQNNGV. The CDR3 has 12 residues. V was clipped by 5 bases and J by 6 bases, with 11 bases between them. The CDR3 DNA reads TGTGCCAGCAGCGCAATAGAGATCGAGCAGTACTTC. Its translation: CASSAIEIEQYF.

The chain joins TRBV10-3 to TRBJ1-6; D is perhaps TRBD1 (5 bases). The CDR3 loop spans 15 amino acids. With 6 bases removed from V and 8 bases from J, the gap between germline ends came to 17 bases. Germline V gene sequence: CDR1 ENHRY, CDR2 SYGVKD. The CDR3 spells CAIRYSTVRDSPLHF. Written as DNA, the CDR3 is TGTGCCATCAGGTACTCGACCGTCAGGGATTCACCCCTCCACTTT.

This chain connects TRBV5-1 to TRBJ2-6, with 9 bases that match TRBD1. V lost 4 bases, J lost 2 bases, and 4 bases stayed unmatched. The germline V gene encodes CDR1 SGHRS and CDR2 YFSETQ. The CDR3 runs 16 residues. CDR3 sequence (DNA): TGCGCCAGCAGCGTAGGGACAGGGCCTGGGGCCAACGTCCTGACTTTC. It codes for CASSVGTGPGANVLTF. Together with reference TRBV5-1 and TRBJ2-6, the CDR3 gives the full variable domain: KAGVTQTPRYLIKTRGQQVTLSCSPISGHRSVSWYQQTPGQGLQFLFEYFSETQRNKGNFPGRFSGRQFSNSRSEMNVSTLELGDSALYLCASSVGTGPGANVLTFGAGSRLTVL.

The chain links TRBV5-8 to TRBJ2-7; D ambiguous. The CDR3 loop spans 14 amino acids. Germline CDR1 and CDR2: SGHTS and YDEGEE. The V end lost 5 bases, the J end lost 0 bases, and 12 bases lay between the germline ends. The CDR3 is CASRTFGASYEQYF. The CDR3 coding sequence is TGTGCCAGCAGAACCTTCGGAGCCTCCTACGAGCAGTACTTC.

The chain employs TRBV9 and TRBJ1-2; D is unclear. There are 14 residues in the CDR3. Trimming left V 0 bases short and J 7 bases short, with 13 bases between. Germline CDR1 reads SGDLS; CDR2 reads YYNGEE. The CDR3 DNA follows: TGTGCCAGCAGCGTAGACACGCTTGCCTCTGGCTACACCTTC. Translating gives CASSVDTLASGYTF.

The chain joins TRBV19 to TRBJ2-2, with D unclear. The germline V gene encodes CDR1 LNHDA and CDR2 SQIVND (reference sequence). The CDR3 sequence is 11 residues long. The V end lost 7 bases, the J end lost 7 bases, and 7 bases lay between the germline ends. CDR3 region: CASNNIGELFF. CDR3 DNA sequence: TGTGCCAGTAATAATATCGGGGAGCTGTTTTTT.

The DNA of the CDR3 is TGTGCCTGGAGTCCCGCCCGAGGGTATAGCGGGGAGCAGTTCTTC. Residues: CAWSPARGYSGEQFF. The chain carries TRBV30 and TRBJ2-1; TRBD2 agrees at 7 bases. With V trimmed by 2 bases and J by 10 bases, 14 bases remained unmatched. This CDR3 has 15 residues. Germline loops: CDR1 GTSNPN, CDR2 SVGIG (reference sequence).

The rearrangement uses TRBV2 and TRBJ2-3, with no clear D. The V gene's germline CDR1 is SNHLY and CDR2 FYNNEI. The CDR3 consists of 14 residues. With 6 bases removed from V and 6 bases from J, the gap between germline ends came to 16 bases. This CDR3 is CASSSRGVRDTQYF. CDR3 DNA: TGTGCCAGCAGCTCGAGAGGAGTAAGGGATACGCAGTATTTT.

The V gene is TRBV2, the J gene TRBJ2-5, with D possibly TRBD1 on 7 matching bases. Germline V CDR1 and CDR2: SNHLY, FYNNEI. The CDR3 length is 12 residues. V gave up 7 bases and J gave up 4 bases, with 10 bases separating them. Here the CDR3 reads CASTGGLETQYF. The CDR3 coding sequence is TGTGCCAGCACAGGGGGACTAGAGACCCAGTACTTC.

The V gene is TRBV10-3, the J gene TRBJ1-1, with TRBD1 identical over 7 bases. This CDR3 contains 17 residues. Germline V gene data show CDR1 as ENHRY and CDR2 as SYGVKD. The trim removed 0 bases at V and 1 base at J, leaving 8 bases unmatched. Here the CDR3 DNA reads TGTGCCATCAGTGAGTCGAATCCGGGACAGAGGAACACTGAAGCTTTCTTT. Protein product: CAISESNPGQRNTEAFF.